Listed here are 13 T cell receptor beta chains from one sample, sequenced in a study of siplizumab effects on memory and regulatory T cells. Assay used: immunoSEQ multiplex PCR; TCRdb lists only in-frame clones, some missing. The table includes some 40,000 clones, about 90% detected once. The specimen was naive CD4+ T cells sorted from blood. The receptors were sampled from a human donor in good health.

The chain is built from TRBV5-6 and TRBJ2-3; D gene unclear. Germline CDR1 SGHDT, CDR2 YYEEEE. The germline V and J ends were trimmed by 4 bases and 3 bases, with 12 bases remaining between them. CDR3 length equals 14 residues. The CDR3 spells CASSPRSPTDTQYF. In nucleotides, the CDR3 is TGTGCCAGCAGCCCCCGGAGTCCGACAGATACGCAGTATTTT.

The V and J genes are TRBV5-4 and TRBJ2-7, with 9 bases fitting TRBD2. Germline CDR1 is SGHNT and CDR2 is YYREEE (reference sequence). J gave up 7 bases and V 0 bases, and 5 bases lay outside the gene matches. The CDR3 has 14 amino acids. The CDR3 sequence: CASSLGLAGLEQYF. Written as DNA, the CDR3 is TGTGCCAGCAGCTTGGGGCTAGCGGGGTTAGAGCAGTACTTC.

V gene TRBV10-2 combines with J gene TRBJ2-4; D is ambiguous. This CDR3 region has 13 residues. The V gene's germline CDR1 is WSHSY and CDR2 SAAADI. Deletions cut 1 base from V and 9 bases from J, with 10 bases between. The CDR3 DNA sequence: TGCGCCAGCAGTGAGTGGACCCAAAGCATTCAGTACTTC. This sequence encodes CASSEWTQSIQYF.

The genes are TRBV11-2 and TRBJ2-5; D may be TRBD1 (5 bases). Germline CDR1 SGHAT, CDR2 FQNNGV. The CDR3 is 13 amino acids. Trimming removed 5 bases from V and 10 bases from J, with 17 bases in between. The CDR3 sequence is CASSPDWGKGQYF. The CDR3 bases are TGTGCCAGCAGCCCCGATTGGGGCAAGGGCCAGTACTTC.

The chain carries TRBV30 and TRBJ1-5; D unclear. The CDR3 is 14 residues long. Germline-derived CDR1 and CDR2 are GTSNPN and SVGIG (reference sequence). With 2 bases removed from V and 3 bases from J, the gap between germline ends came to 11 bases. The CDR3 region has the DNA TGTGCCTGGAGTTTTACAGCAAACAATCAGCCCCAGCATTTT. Translated, it gives CAWSFTANNQPQHF.

The V and J genes are TRBV7-8 and TRBJ2-1; D is undetermined. The germline V gene encodes CDR1 SGHVS and CDR2 FQNEAQ. This CDR3 has 15 amino acids. V was pared by 8 bases and J by 1 base, with 15 bases between. The CDR3 spells CASRLGPVSYNEQFF. The CDR3 DNA reads TGTGCCAGCCGTTTGGGCCCAGTTTCCTACAATGAGCAGTTCTTC.

CDR3 nucleotides: TGTGCCAGCTCACCACCTGGGAGTACAGTAGCCGGGGAGCTGTTTTTT. Its protein is CASSPPGSTVAGELFF. The chain recombines TRBV18 with TRBJ2-2, with D possibly matching TRBD2 (5 bases). The CDR3 is 16 residues long. The germline gives CDR1 KGHSH, CDR2 LQKENI. Between the trimmed V and J ends, which lost 0 bases and 6 bases, there was a span of 14 bases.

Of note for this clone: An end of the junction differs from the germline gene, which may be a read error. This chain uses TRBV9 with TRBJ1-2, with no clear D. The V gene's germline CDR1 is SGDLS and CDR2 YYNGEE. The CDR3 is made up of 14 amino acids. This CDR3 reads CASSVEGIAYDYTF. Written as DNA, the CDR3 is TGTGCCAGCAGCGTAGAAGGGATCGCCTATGACTACACCTTC.

The CDR3 DNA is TGTGCCAGTAGTATAGATGGGGGGAATTCAGATCAGCCCCAGCATTTT. Its protein product is CASSIDGGNSDQPQHF. V and J are TRBV19 and TRBJ1-5, with D tentatively TRBD1 (5 bases). Trimming took off 0 bases at V and 5 bases at J, with 14 bases between the two ends. This CDR3 has 16 amino acids. From germline, CDR1 is LNHDA and CDR2 SQIVND (reference sequence).

The rearrangement links TRBV18 to TRBJ2-4; 11 bases are shared with TRBD2. Looked up from germline, CDR1 is KGHSH and CDR2 is LQKENI. V trimming: 8 bases; J trimming: 4 bases; junction bases outside the gene matches: 1. CDR3 length: 13 amino acids. The DNA of the CDR3 is TGTGCCAGCGGGACTAGCGGTAAAAACATTCAGTACTTC. Protein product: CASGTSGKNIQYF.

The DNA for the CDR3 is TGTGCCAGCAGCCAGGGACTAGCGGGGGGCGTCTACAATGAGCAGTTCTTC. Residues: CASSQGLAGGVYNEQFF. The V gene is TRBV5-6, the J gene TRBJ2-1; TRBD2 agrees at 15 bases. With 4 bases clipped from V and 3 bases from J, the junction kept 5 bases outside the gene matches. CDR1 SGHDT and CDR2 YYEEEE come from the germline V gene. This CDR3 is built from 17 residues. The whole variable domain, filled in from reference TRBV5-6 and TRBJ2-1, reads DAGVTQSPTHLIKTRGQQVTLRCSPKSGHDTVSWYQQALGQGPQFIFQYYEEEERQRGNFPDRFSGHQFPNYSSELNVNALLLGDSALYLCASSQGLAGGVYNEQFFGPGTRLTVL.

The chain combines TRBV7-9 with TRBJ1-6; D might be TRBD1 (5 bases). Per germline, CDR1 SEHNR and CDR2 FQNEAQ (reference sequence). CDR3 length equals 12 residues. V lost 5 bases and J lost 6, with 5 bases in between. The CDR3 DNA is TGTGCCAGCAGCGACAGTAATTCACCCCTCCACTTT. Translating it yields CASSDSNSPLHF.

This clone was counted a few times. The genes are TRBV30 and TRBJ1-5; D unclear. Per germline, CDR1 GTSNPN and CDR2 SVGIG (reference sequence). This CDR3 spans 14 amino acids. V lost 1 base to trimming and J lost 0 bases, with 7 bases between them. For the CDR3, the DNA is TGTGCCTGGAGTGGCGGCGGTAGCAATCAGCCCCAGCATTTT. It encodes CAWSGGGSNQPQHF.